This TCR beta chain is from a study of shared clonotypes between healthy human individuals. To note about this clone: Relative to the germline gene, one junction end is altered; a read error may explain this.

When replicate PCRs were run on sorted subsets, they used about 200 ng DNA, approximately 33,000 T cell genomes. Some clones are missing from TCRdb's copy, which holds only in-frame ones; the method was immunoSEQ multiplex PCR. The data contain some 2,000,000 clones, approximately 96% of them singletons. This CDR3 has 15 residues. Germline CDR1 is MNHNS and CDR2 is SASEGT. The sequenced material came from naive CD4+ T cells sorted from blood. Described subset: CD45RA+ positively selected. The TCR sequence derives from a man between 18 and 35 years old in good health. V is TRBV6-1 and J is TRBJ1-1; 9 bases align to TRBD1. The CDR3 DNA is TGTGCCAGCAGGGAAGGGACAGGGTGGGGCACTGAAGCTTTCTTT. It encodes CASREGTGWGTEAFF.